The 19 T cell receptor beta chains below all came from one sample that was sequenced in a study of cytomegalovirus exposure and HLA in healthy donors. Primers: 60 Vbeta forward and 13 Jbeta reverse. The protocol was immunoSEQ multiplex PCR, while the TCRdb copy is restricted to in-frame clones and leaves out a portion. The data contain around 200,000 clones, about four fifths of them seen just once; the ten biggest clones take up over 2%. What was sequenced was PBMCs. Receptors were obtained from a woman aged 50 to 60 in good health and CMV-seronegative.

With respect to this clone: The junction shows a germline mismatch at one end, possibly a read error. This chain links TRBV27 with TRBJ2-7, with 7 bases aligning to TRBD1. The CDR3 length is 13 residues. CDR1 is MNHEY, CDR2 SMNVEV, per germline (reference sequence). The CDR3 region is CASSQGQSYGQYF. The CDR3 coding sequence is TGTGCCAGCAGCCAGGGACAGTCCTACGGGCAGTACTTC.

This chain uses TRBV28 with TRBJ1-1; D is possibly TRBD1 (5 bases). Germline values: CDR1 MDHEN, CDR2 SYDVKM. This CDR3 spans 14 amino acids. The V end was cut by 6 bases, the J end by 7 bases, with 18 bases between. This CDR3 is CASRTQGANLEAFF. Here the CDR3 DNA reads TGTGCCAGCAGAACCCAAGGGGCTAACCTTGAAGCTTTCTTT.

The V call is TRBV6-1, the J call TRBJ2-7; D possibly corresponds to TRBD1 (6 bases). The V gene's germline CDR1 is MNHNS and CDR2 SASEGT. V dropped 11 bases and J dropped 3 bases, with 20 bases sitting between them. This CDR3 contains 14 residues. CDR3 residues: CACTYRVGDYEQYF. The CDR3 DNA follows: TGTGCCTGCACGTACAGGGTGGGTGACTACGAGCAGTACTTC.

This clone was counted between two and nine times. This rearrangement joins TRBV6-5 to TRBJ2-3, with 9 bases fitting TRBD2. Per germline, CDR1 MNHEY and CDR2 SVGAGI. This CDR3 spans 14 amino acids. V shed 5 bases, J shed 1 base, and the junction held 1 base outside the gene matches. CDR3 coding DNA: TGTGCCAGCAGTATAGCGGGGGGCACAGATACGCAGTATTTT. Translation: CASSIAGGTDTQYF.

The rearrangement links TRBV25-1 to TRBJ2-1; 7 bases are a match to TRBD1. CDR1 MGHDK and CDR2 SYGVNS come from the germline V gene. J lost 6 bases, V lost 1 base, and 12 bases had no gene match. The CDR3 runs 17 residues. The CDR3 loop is CASSEFQQGDRGNEQFF. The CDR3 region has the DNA TGTGCCAGCAGTGAATTCCAGCAGGGGGATCGGGGCAATGAGCAGTTCTTC.

The CDR3 DNA follows: TGCGCCAGCAGCCAAGTGCTAGCGGGGATATCCTACAATGAGCAGTTCTTC. Its protein product is CASSQVLAGISYNEQFF. The chain links TRBV4-1 to TRBJ2-1; 9 bases line up with TRBD2. Germline-derived CDR1 and CDR2 are MGHRA and YSYEKL. With V trimmed by 1 base and J by 1 base, 5 bases remained unmatched. CDR3 length equals 17 residues.

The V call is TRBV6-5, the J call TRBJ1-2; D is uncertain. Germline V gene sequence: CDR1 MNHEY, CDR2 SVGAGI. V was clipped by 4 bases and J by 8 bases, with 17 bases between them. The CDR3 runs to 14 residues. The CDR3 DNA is TGTGCCAGCAGTTCCCTGGTACCTACTAACGGCTACACCTTC. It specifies CASSSLVPTNGYTF.

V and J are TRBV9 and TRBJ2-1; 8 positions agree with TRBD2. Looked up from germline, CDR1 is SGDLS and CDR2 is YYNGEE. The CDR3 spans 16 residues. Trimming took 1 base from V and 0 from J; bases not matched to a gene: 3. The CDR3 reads CASSVLAGSSYNEQFF. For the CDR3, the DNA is TGTGCCAGCAGCGTACTAGCGGGTAGCTCCTACAATGAGCAGTTCTTC.

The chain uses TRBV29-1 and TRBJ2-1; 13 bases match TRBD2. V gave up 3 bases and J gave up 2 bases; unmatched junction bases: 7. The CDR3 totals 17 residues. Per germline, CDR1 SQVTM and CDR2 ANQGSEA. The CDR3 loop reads CSVDSGTSGATYNEQFF. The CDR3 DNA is TGCAGCGTTGATTCCGGGACTAGCGGGGCTACCTACAATGAGCAGTTCTTC.

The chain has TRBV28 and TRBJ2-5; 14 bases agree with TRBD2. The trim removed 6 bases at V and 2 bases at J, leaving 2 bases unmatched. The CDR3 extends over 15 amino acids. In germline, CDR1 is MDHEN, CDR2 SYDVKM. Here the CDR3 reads CASSRTSGGQETQYF. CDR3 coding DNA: TGTGCCAGCAGCCGGACTAGCGGGGGGCAAGAGACCCAGTACTTC.

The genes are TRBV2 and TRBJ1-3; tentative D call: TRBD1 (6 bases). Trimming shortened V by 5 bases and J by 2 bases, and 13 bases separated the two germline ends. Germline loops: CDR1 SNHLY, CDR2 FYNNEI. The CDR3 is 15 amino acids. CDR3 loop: CASSTTGKAGNTIYF. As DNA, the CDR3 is TGTGCCAGCAGTACCACAGGGAAGGCTGGAAACACCATATATTTT.

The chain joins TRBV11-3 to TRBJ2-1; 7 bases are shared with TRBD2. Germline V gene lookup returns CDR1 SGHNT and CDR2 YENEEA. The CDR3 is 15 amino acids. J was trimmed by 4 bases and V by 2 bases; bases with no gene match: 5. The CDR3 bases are TGTGCCAGCAGCTTAATACTAGCGAAGTACAATGAGCAGTTCTTC. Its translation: CASSLILAKYNEQFF.

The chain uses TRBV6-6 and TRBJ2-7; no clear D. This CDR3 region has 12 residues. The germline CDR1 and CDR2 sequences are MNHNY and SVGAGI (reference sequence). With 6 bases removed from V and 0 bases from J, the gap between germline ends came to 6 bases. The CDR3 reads CASRRSSYEQYF. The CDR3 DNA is TGTGCCAGCAGGAGGAGCTCCTACGAGCAGTACTTC.

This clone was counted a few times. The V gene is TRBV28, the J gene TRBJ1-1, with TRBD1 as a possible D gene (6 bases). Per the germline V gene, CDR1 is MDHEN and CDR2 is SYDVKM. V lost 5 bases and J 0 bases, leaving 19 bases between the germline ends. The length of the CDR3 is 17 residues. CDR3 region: CASSTGSSGGMNTEAFF. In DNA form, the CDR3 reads TGTGCCAGCAGTACCGGGTCTTCGGGGGGCATGAACACTGAAGCTTTCTTT.

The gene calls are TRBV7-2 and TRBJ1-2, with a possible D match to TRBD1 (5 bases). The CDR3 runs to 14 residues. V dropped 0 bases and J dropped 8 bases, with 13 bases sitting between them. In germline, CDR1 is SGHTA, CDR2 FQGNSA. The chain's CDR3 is CASSLAGPGVGYTF. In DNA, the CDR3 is TGTGCCAGCAGCTTAGCAGGGCCGGGGGTAGGCTACACCTTC.

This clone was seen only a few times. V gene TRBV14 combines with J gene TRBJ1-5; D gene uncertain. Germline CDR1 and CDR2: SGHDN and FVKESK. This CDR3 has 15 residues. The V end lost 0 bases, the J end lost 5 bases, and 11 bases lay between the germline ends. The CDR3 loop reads CASSQDQVMDQPQHF. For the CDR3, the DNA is TGTGCCAGCAGCCAAGACCAGGTTATGGATCAGCCCCAGCATTTT. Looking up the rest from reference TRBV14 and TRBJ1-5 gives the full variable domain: EAGVTQFPSHSVIEKGQTVTLRCDPISGHDNLYWYRRVMGKEIKFLLHFVKESKQDESGMPNNRFLAERTGGTYSTLKVQPAELEDSGVYFCASSQDQVMDQPQHFGDGTRLSIL.

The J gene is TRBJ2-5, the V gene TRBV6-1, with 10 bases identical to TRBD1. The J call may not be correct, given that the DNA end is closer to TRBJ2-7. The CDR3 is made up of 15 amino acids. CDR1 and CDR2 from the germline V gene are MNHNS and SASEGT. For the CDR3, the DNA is TGTGCCAGCAGTGAGTCGGGACAGGGGCCCTACGAGCAGTACTTC. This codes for CASSESGQGPYEQYF.

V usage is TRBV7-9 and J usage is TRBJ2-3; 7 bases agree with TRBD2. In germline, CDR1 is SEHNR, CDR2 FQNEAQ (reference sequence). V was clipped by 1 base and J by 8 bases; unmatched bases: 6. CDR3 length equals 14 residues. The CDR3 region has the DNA TGTGCCAGCAGCTTAGAACTAGCGAGCACTACGCAGTATTTT. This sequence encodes CASSLELASTTQYF.

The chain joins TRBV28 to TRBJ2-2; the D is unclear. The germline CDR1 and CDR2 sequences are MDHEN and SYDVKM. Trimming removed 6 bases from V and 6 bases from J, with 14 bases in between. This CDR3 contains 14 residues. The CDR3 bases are TGTGCCAGCAGCCAATTCGATTTAGCCGGGGAGCTGTTTTTT. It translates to CASSQFDLAGELFF.